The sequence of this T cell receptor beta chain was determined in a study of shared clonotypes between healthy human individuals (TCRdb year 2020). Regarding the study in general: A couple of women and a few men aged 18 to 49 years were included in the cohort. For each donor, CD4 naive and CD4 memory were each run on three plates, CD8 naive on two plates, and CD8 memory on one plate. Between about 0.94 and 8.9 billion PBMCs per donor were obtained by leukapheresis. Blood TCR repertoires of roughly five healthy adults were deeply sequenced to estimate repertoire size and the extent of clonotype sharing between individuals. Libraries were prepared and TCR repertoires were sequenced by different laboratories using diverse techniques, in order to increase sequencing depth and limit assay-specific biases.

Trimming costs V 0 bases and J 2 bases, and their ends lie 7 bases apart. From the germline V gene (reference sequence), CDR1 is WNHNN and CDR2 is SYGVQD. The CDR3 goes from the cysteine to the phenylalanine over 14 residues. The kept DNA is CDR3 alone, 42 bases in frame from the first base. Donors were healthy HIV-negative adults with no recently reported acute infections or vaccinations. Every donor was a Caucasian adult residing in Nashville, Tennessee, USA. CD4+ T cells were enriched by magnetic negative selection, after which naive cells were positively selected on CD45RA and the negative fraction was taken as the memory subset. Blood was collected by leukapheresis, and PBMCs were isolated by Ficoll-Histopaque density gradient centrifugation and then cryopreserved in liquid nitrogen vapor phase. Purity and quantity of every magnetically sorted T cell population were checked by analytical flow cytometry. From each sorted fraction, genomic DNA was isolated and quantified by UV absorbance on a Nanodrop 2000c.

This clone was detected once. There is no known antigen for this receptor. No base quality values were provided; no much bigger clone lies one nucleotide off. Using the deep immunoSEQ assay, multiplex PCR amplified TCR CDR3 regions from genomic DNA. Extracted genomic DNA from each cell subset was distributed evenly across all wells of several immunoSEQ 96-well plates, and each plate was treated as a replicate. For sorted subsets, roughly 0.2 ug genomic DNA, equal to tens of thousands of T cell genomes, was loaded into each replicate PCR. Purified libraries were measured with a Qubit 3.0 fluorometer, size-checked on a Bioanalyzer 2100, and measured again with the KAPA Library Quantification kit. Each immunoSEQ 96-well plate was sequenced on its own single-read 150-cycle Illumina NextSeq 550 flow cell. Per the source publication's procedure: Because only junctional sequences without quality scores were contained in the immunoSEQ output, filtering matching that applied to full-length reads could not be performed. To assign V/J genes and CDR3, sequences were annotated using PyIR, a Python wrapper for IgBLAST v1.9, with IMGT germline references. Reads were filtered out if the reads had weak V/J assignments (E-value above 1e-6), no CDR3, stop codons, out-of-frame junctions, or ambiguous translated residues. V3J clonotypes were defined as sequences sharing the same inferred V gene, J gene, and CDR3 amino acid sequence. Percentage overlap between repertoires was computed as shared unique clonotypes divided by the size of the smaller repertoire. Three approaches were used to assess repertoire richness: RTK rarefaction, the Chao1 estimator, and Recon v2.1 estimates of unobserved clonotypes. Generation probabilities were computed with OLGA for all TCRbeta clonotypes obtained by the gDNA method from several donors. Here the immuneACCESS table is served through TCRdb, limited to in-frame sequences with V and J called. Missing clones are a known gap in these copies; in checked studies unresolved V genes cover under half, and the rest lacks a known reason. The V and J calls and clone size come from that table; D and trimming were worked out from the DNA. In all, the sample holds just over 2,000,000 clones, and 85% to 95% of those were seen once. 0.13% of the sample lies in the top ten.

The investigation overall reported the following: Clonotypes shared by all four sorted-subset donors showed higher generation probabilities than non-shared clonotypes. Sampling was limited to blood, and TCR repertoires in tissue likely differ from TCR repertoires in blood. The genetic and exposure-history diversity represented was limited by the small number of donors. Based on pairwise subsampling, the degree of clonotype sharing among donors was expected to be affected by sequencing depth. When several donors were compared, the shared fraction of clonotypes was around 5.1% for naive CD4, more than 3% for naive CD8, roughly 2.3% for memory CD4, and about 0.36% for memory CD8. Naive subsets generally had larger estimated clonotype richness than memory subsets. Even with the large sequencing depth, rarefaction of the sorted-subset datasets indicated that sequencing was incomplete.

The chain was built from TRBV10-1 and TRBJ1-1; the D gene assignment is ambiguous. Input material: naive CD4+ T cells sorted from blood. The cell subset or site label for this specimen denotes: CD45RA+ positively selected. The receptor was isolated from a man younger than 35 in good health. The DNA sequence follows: TGCGCCAGCAGTGAGTCTCAGCATAACACTGAAGCTTTCTTT. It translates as CASSESQHNTEAFF.